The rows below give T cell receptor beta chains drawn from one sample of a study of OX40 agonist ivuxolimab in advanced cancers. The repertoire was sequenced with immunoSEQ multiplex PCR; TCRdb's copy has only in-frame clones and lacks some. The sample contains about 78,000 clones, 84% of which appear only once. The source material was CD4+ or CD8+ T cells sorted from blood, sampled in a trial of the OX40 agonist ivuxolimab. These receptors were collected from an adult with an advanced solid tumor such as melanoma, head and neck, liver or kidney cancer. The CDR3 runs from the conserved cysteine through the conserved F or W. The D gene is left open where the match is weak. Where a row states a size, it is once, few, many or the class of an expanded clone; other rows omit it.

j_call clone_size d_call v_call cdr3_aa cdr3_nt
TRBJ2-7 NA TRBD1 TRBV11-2 CASSLIGTGGYEQYF TGTGCCAGCAGCTTAATTGGGACAGGGGGCTACGAGCAGTACTTC
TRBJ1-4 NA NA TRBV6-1 CASSPQGEKLFF TGTGCCAGCAGCCCCCAGGGGGAAAAACTGTTTTTT
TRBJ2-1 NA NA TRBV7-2 CASSLVLAYNEQFF TGTGCCAGCAGCTTAGTGCTAGCATACAATGAGCAGTTCTTC
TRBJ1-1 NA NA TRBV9 CASSVDPLGGTEAFF TGTGCCAGCAGCGTAGATCCACTAGGGGGCACTGAAGCTTTCTTT
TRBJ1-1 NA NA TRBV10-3 CAPRDPRRNTEAFF TGTGCCCCCCGGGACCCCAGAAGGAACACTGAAGCTTTCTTT
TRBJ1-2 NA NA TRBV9 CASSVGRSGWYGYTF TGTGCCAGCAGCGTAGGGAGATCCGGCTGGTATGGCTACACCTTC
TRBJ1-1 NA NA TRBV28 CASKAGVNTEAFF TGTGCCAGCAAGGCGGGTGTGAACACTGAAGCTTTCTTT
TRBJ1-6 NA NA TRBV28 CASKPPSGNSPLHF TGTGCCAGCAAACCTCCTTCTGGTAATTCACCCCTCCACTTT
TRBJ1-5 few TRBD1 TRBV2 CASSGDRGRGQPQHF TGTGCCAGCAGTGGGGACAGGGGGCGAGGTCAGCCCCAGCATTTT
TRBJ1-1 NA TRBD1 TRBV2 CASNRDRDIIEAFF TGTGCCAGCAATCGGGACAGGGATATTATTGAAGCTTTCTTT
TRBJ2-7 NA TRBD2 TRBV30 CAWSNSGRSYEQYF TGTGCCTGGAGTAACAGCGGGAGGTCCTACGAGCAGTACTTC
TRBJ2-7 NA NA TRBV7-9 CASSSQTVSYEQYF TGTGCCAGCAGCTCTCAGACAGTCTCCTACGAGCAGTACTTC
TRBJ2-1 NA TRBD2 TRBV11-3 CASSPSGSSYNEQFF TGTGCCAGCAGCCCTAGCGGGAGCTCCTACAATGAGCAGTTCTTC
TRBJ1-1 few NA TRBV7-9 CASSLTTDKAFF TGTGCCAGCAGCTTGACTACTGATAAAGCTTTCTTT
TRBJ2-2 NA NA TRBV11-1 CASSFDRTGELFF TGTGCCAGCAGCTTCGACAGAACCGGGGAGCTGTTTTTT
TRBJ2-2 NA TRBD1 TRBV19 CASSILLPGQGSTGELFF TGTGCCAGTAGTATCCTCCTTCCGGGACAGGGAAGTACCGGGGAGCTGTTTTTT
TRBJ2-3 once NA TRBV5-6 CAGTSAGSDTQYF TGTGCAGGAACATCCGCGGGCTCAGATACGCAGTATTTT
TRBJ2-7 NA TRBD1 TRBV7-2 CASSTGTGPYEQYF TGTGCCAGCAGCACCGGGACAGGTCCGTACGAGCAGTACTTC
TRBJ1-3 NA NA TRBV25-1 CASSEFGSPGNTIYF TGTGCCAGCAGTGAATTCGGATCCCCTGGAAACACCATATATTTT
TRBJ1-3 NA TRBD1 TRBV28 CASTLGGGTGLPGNTIYF TGTGCCAGCACCTTAGGAGGCGGGACAGGGCTTCCTGGAAACACTATATATTTT
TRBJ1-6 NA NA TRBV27 CASMGDNPLHF TGTGCCAGCATGGGGGATAACCCCCTCCACTTT
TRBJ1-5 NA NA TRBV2 CASSEPAGVSNQPQHF TGTGCCAGCAGTGAACCGGCAGGGGTTAGCAATCAGCCCCAGCATTTT
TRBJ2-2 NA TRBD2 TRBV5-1 CASSALAGGMDTGELFF TGCGCCAGCAGCGCGCTAGCGGGGGGGATGGACACCGGGGAGCTGTTTTTT
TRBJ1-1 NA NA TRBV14 CASSQEWGNTEAFF TGTGCCAGCAGCCAAGAATGGGGGAACACTGAAGCTTTCTTT
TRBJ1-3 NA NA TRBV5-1 CASSPEGISGNTIYF TGCGCTAGCAGCCCGGAAGGGATCTCTGGAAACACCATATATTTT
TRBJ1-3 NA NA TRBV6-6 CASSDPPTSKDTIYF TGTGCCAGCAGTGACCCCCCGACATCGAAGGACACCATATATTTT
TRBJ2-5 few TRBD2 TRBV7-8 CATTLRGRGEETQYF TGTGCCACCACTTTACGCGGGAGAGGGGAAGAGACCCAGTACTTC
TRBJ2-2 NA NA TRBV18 CASSPIKANTGELFF TGTGCCAGCTCACCCATCAAGGCGAACACCGGGGAGCTGTTTTTT
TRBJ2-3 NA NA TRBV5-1 CASSTGIDTQYF TGCGCCAGCAGCACAGGGATAGATACGCAGTATTTT
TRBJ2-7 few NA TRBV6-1 CASSLNRSGSYEQYF TGTGCCAGCAGTTTAAACAGGTCCGGATCCTACGAGCAGTACTTC
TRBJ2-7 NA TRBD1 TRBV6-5 CASSYSQDRLTSEQYF TGTGCCAGCAGTTACTCCCAGGACAGGCTTACCAGCGAGCAGTACTTC
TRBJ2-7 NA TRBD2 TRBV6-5 CASSYRSGGSYEQYF TGTGCCAGCAGTTACAGGTCGGGGGGTTCCTACGAGCAGTACTTC
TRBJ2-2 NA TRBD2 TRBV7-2 CASSILAGVTIGELFF TGTGCCAGCAGCATACTAGCGGGAGTGACTATCGGGGAGCTGTTTTTT
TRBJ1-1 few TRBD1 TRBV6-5 CASSVAGGNREAFF TGTGCCAGCAGTGTGGCAGGGGGCAACAGAGAAGCTTTCTTT
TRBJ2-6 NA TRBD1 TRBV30 CACLGTGVILTF TGTGCCTGTCTCGGGACAGGGGTGATCCTGACTTTC